This TCR beta chain was sequenced during a study of T cells expressing NK-cell markers. On the study more broadly: There were seven HCMV-seropositive donors and one seronegative donor among the eight sequenced.

5'RACE template switching with UMIs produced the TCR beta cDNA. TCRdb reprocessed the 5' RACE reads and stores each CDR3 protein as one record, lacking DNA. This repertoire comprises 450,000 to 600,000 distinct CDR3 sequences; its ten largest clones make up roughly 3.5%. Study-wide points: The HCMV specificity of the expanded NKG2C+ T cell clones stayed unresolved. A handful of donors likewise had their CD3+CD56-NKG2C+ fraction led by these clonotypes.

Worth noting for this clonotype: What it recognizes is unknown.

The length of the CDR3 is 15 residues. CDR1 is KGHSH and CDR2 is LQKENI in the germline V gene. The receptor was derived from a young man in good health. The source material was blood T cells: a sorted CD56 or NKG2C T cell subset, CD4+ or CD8+ T cells, or bulk PBMC T cells (not recorded which). The chain combines TRBV18 with TRBJ2-7; the TCRdb call, TRBD1, lacks DNA for checking. The CDR3 sequence is CASLPGQGSSYEQYF.